These T cell receptor beta chains were read from a single sample in a study of shared clonotypes between healthy human individuals. The table came from immunoSEQ multiplex PCR; TCRdb's copy has only in-frame clones and leaves some out. The table records about 640,000 clones, 60% to 80% of them present only once. The material sequenced was memory CD4+ T cells sorted from blood. Every receptor here comes from a woman aged 25 to 39 in good health. CDR3s include the opening cysteine and the closing phenylalanine or tryptophan. A D gene is named only where the DNA matches it firmly. Clone size appears in some rows only: once, few, many, or a class for an expanded clone.

TRBV5-1	TRBJ2-5	TRBD2	few	CASSLPNTSGEETQYF	TGCGCCAGCAGCCTACCGAATACTAGCGGGGAAGAGACCCAGTACTTC
TRBV11-2	TRBJ2-3	TRBD1	few	CASSPGSGQRTDTQYF	TGTGCCAGCAGTCCCGGATCGGGACAGCGCACAGATACGCAGTATTTT
TRBV4-1	TRBJ2-5	TRBD2	once	CASSQDLLVGTRRMLQETQYF	TGCGCCAGCAGCCAAGATCTTCTTGTCGGGACTAGACGGATGTTACAAGAGACCCAGTACTTC
TRBV5-1	TRBJ1-4	-	-	CASSGDRTGEKLFF	TGCGCCAGCAGCGGGGACCGGACGGGAGAAAAACTGTTTTTT
TRBV27	TRBJ2-1	-	-	CASKQRRLFGTLNNEQFF	TGTGCCAGCAAGCAAAGAAGGCTTTTCGGGACACTGAACAATGAGCAGTTCTTC
TRBV5-1	TRBJ1-1	-	-	CASTKTGLRTEAFF	TGCGCCAGCACCAAAACAGGTTTGAGGACTGAAGCTTTCTTT
TRBV7-3	TRBJ2-5	TRBD1	-	CASSSTGAPGETQYF	TGTGCCAGCAGCTCGACAGGGGCCCCAGGAGAGACCCAGTACTTC
TRBV10-2	TRBJ2-5	-	few	CASKEGVTQYF	TGCGCCAGCAAAGAGGGGGTTACCCAGTACTTC
TRBV9	TRBJ2-7	-	-	CASSPQVGGYEQYF	TGTGCCAGCAGCCCCCAGGTGGGGGGCTACGAGCAGTACTTC
TRBV28	TRBJ1-2	-	few	CASSSPGLFYGYTF	TGTGCCAGCAGTTCCCCAGGGCTATTCTATGGCTACACCTTC
TRBV6-5	TRBJ2-7	-	-	CASRPTRSSYEQYF	TGTGCCAGCAGGCCTACTCGGAGCTCCTACGAGCAGTACTTC
TRBV9	TRBJ1-3	-	few	CASSPGQGNTIYF	TGTGCCAGCAGCCCCGGACAGGGAAACACCATATATTTT
TRBV6-1	TRBJ1-1	TRBD1	few	CASSRTGGNTEAFF	TGTGCCAGCAGCAGGACAGGGGGTAACACTGAAGCTTTCTTT
TRBV19	TRBJ2-1	-	-	CASSMGGRYNEQFF	TGTGCCAGTAGTATGGGCGGGCGATACAATGAGCAGTTCTTC
TRBV28	TRBJ1-2	TRBD1	-	CASSPLRDRGIRGKDGYTF	TGTGCCAGCTCCCCTCTTCGGGACAGGGGAATAAGAGGTAAAGATGGCTACACCTTC
TRBV28	TRBJ1-5	-	few	CATTVRYSNQPQHF	TGTGCCACCACCGTACGCTATAGCAATCAGCCCCAGCATTTT
TRBV6-5	TRBJ1-2	-	-	CASSYKGNGYTF	TGTGCCAGCAGTTACAAGGGGAATGGCTACACCTTC
TRBV28	TRBJ1-5	-	-	CASGVFGNQPQHF	TGTGCCAGCGGGGTATTTGGCAATCAGCCCCAGCATTTT
TRBV6-1	TRBJ2-7	TRBD2	-	CASNDQGLAGVEQYF	TGTGCCAGCAATGACCAGGGACTAGCGGGAGTCGAGCAGTACTTC
TRBV25-1	TRBJ2-7	TRBD1	few	CASVPGQGTYEQYF	TGTGCCAGCGTTCCGGGACAGGGGACTTACGAGCAGTACTTC
TRBV19	TRBJ2-2	-	-	CASSIQGDGELFF	TGTGCCAGTAGTATCCAGGGTGACGGGGAGCTGTTTTTT
TRBV29-1	TRBJ2-1	TRBD2	many	CSVEKLAGGQNEQFF	TGCAGCGTTGAAAAACTAGCGGGAGGCCAAAATGAGCAGTTCTTC
TRBV6-1	TRBJ2-7	-	-	CASIMYGLNSEQYF	TGTGCCAGCATAATGTACGGGTTAAATTCCGAGCAGTACTTC
TRBV28	TRBJ2-1	-	-	CASSFRVKYNEQFF	TGTGCCAGCAGTTTCAGGGTTAAATACAATGAGCAGTTCTTC
TRBV6-1	TRBJ1-1	-	-	CASSSRGGTTEAFF	TGTGCCAGCAGTTCAAGGGGGGGAACCACTGAAGCTTTCTTT
TRBV28	TRBJ1-5	-	many	CASRVSHSNQPQHF	TGTGCCAGCAGAGTCAGCCATAGCAATCAGCCCCAGCATTTT
TRBV18	TRBJ2-7	-	-	CASSPPGVPYEQYF	TGTGCCAGCTCACCACCGGGGGTGCCCTACGAGCAGTACTTC
TRBV30	TRBJ1-2	TRBD1	-	CACNRGPSYGYTF	TGTGCCTGCAACAGGGGGCCCAGCTATGGCTACACCTTC
TRBV29-1	TRBJ2-3	TRBD1	few	CSVVTGVRDTQYF	TGCAGCGTTGTTACAGGGGTCCGAGATACGCAGTATTTT
TRBV19	TRBJ1-1	-	-	CASSIDSLRNTEAFF	TGTGCCAGTAGTATCGACTCACTCAGGAACACTGAAGCTTTCTTT
TRBV5-1	TRBJ2-1	TRBD2	-	CASSWSGDGNEQFF	TGCGCCAGCAGCTGGAGCGGGGACGGGAATGAGCAGTTCTTC
TRBV19	TRBJ1-1	-	-	CASNEGGAGTEAFF	TGTGCCAGTAACGAAGGTGGTGCGGGCACTGAAGCTTTCTTT
TRBV4-1	TRBJ2-7	-	-	CASSRDNREGWEQYF	TGCGCCAGCAGCCGAGACAACAGGGAAGGTTGGGAGCAGTACTTC